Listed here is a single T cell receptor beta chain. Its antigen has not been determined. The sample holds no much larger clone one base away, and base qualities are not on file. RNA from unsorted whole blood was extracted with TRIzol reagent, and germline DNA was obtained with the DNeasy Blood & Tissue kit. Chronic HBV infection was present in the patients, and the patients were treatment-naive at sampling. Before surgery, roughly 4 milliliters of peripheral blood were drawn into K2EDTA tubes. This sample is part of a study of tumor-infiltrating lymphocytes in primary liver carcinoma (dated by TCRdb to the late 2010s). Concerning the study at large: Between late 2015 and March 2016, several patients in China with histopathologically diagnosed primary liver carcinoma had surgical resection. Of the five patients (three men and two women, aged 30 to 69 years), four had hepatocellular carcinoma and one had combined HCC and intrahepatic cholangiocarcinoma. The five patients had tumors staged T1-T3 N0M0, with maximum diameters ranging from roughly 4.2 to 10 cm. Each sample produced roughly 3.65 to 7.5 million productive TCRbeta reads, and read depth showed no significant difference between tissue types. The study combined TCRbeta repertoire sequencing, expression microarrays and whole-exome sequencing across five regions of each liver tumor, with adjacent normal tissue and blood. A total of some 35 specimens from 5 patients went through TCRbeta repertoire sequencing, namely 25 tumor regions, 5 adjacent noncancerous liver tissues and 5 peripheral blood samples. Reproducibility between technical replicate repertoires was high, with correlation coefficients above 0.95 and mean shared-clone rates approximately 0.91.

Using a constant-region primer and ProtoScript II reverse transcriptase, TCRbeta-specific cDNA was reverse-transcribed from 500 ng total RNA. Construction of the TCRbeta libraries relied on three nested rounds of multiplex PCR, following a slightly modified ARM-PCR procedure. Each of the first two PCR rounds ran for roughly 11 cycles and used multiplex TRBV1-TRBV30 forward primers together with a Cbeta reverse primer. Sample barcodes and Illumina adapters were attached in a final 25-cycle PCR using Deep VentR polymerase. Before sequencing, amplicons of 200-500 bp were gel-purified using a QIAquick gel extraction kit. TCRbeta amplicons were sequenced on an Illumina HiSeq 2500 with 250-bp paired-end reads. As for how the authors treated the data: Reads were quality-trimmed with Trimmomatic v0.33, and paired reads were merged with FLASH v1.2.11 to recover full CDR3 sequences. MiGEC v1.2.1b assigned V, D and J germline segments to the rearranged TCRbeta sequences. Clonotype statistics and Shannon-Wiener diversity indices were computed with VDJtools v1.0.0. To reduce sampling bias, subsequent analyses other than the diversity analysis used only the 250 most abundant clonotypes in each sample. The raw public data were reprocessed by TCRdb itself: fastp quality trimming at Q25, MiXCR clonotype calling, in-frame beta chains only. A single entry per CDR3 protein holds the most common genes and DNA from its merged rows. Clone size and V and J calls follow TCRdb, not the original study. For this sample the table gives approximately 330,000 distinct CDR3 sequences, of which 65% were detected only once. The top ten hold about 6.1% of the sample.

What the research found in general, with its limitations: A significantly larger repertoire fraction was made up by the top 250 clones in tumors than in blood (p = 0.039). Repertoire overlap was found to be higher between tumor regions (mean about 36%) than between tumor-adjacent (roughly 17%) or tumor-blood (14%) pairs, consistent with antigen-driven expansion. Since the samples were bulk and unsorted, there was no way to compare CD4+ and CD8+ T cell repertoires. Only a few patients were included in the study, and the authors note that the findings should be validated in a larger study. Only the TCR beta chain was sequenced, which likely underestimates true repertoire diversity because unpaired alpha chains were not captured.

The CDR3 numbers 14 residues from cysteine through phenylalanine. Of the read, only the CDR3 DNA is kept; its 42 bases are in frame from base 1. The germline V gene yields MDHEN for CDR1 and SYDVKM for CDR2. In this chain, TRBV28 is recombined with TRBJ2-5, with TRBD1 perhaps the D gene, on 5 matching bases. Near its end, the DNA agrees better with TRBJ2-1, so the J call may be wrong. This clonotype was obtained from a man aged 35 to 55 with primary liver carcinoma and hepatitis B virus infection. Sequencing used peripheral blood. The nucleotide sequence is TGTGCCAGCAGTTTCTTTGACAGCCGCCGGACCCAGTTCTTC. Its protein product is CASSFFDSRRTQFF.